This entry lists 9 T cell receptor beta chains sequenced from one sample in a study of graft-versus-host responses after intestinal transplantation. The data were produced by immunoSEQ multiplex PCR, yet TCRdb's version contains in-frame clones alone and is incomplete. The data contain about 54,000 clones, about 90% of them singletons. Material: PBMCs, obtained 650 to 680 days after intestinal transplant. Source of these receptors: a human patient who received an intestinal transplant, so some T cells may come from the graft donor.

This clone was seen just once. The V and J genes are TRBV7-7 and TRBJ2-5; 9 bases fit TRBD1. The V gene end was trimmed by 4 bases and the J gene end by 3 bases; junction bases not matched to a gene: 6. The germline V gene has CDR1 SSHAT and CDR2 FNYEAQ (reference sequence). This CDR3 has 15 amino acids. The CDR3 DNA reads TGTGCCAGCAGCTCGGGTGGGACAGGGAAAGAGACCCAGTACTTC. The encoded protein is CASSSGGTGKETQYF.

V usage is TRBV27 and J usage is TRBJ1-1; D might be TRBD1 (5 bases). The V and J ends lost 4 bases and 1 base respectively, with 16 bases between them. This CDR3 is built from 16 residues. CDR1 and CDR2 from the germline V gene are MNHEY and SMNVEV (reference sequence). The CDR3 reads CASSSYPVDRNTEAFF. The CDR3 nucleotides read TGTGCCAGCAGTTCATACCCCGTTGACAGGAACACTGAAGCTTTCTTT.

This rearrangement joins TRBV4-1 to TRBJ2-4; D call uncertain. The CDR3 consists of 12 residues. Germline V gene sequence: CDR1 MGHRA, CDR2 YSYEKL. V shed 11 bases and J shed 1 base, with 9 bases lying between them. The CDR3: CAASGAKNIQYF. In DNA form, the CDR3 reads TGCGCCGCCTCCGGGGCCAAAAACATTCAGTACTTC.

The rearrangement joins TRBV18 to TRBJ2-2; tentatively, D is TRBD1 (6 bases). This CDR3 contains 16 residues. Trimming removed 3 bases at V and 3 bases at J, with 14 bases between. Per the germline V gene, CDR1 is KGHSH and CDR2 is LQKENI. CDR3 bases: TGTGCCAGCTCACCCCTCTGGACAGTAGACACCGGGGAGCTGTTTTTT. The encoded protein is CASSPLWTVDTGELFF.

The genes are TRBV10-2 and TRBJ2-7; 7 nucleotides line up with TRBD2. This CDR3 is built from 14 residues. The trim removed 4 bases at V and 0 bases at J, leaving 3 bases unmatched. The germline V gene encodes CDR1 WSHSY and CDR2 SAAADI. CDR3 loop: CASSGERGSYEQYF. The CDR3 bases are TGCGCCAGCAGTGGGGAGCGGGGCTCCTACGAGCAGTACTTC.

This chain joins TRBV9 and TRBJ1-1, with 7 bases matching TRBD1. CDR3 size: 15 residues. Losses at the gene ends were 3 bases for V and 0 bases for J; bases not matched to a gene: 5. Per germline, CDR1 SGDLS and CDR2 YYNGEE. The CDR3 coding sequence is TGTGCCAGCAGCGCTACAGGGGCCTTGAACACTGAAGCTTTCTTT. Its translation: CASSATGALNTEAFF.

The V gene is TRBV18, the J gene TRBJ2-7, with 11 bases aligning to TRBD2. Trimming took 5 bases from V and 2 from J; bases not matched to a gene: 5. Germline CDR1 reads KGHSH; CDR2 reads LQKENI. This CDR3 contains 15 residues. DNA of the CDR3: TGTGCCAGCTCAACCTCTAGCGGGGGGACCTACGAGCAGTACTTC. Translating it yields CASSTSSGGTYEQYF.

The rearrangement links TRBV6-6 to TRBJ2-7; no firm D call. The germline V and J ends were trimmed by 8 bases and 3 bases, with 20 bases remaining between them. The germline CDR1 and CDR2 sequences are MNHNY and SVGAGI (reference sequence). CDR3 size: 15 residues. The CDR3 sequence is CASPCVGPRLYEQYF. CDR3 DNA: TGTGCCAGCCCGTGCGTAGGTCCCCGGCTCTACGAGCAGTACTTC.

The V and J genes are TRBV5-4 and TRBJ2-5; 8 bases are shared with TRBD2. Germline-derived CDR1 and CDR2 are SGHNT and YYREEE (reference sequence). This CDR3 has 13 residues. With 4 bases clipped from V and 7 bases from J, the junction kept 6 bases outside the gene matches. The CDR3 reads CASSPGGGGTQYF. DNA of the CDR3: TGTGCCAGCAGCCCCGGGGGGGGAGGGACCCAGTACTTC.